The entry below gives a single T cell receptor (beta chain) sequence along with its context. It lacks a known antigen. No base quality information exists; no much larger clone differs at one position. The source of the sample is a study of T cells after posttransplantation cyclophosphamide (dated by TCRdb to the mid-2010s). Concerning the study at large: The study tracked T cell repertoire reconstitution by TRB sequencing after myeloablative bone marrow transplantation using posttransplantation cyclophosphamide as GVHD prophylaxis. Samples from some 40 PTCy-treated patients, along with samples from roughly 16 of their related bone marrow donors, underwent antigen receptor sequencing. TRB sequencing was performed on blood from all 35 or so PTCy patients with 1-year posttransplant specimens. Up to roughly 3 additional blood samples from 2 to 5.2 years after transplant were also TRB-sequenced in 3 patients, as was pretransplant blood from 4 patients. Because TRA and TRB clonality were tightly correlated in fewer than 10 samples, subsequent TCR analyses were focused on TRB only. Public TRB sequences were searched against a database of over 3,600 sequences associated with responses to pathogens, tumor antigens, self-antigens and alloantigens.

Peripheral blood samples were provided by related bone marrow donors on the day of marrow donation. To count as naive, T cells had to be viable CD3+CD4+ or CD3+CD8+ cells with a CCR7+CD45RA+CD45RO-CD95-CD27+CD28+ profile. Peripheral blood and bone marrow mononuclear cells were isolated by Ficoll-Hypaque density centrifugation and cryopreserved. CD4+ and CD8+ T cells, including naive and memory subsets, were sorted by FACS using a FACSAria II. The CDR3 covers 14 residues, taking in both the cysteine and the phenylalanine. CDR3 DNA only is kept here, 42 bases in frame from base 1. For CDR1 and CDR2, the germline V gene lists SGHDT and YYEEEE. V loses 4 bases at its end and J loses 3 bases; junction bases beyond the gene matches: 4. Genomic DNA was the input for TRB sequencing, which was run either with the immunoSEQ assay at survey resolution or with the hsTCRB kit. As for how the authors treated the data: The immunoSEQ software handled the initial read processing, while the LymphoSeq R package was used for the repertoire analyses. Clonality was computed as 1 minus normalized Shannon entropy, and a Gini coefficient was also calculated for each TRB dataset. To infer phenotypes in unsorted samples, TRB sequences from sorted subsets of the recipient or donor were mapped onto unsorted samples from the same recipient. Not all clones reach the TCRdb copy of this immuneACCESS table, which keeps in-frame sequences only. Checked studies attribute under half of the gap to unresolved V genes and leave the rest unexplained. V, J and clone size are taken as reported in that table, and D and trimming were inferred from the DNA itself. This sample is represented by about 3,800 clones; 85% to 95% of them were singletons. In total, the top ten clones hold 0.5% to 0.65% of the sample.

General conclusions and limits of the study: The TRB repertoires of T cells infiltrating skin or the GI tract showed only limited overlap with the TRB repertoires found in blood. At 1-2 months, donor-recipient similarity was low but rose over the first year, and the later blood repertoires were often dominated by donor CD8+ memory clones. Across approximately 45 patients, TRB clonality was highly associated with recipient CMV seropositivity and CMV reactivation, and diversity in PTCy patients was similar to diversity in CNI/methotrexate controls.

The TCR comes from a man in his fifties. The chain couples TRBV5-6 to TRBJ1-5, with 7 bases in between that match TRBD1. The source material was naive CD4+ T cells sorted from PBMCs. The sequenced DNA is TGTGCCAGCAGCCGACAGGGTAACAATCAGCCCCAGCATTTT. This encodes CASSRQGNNQPQHF.